This T cell receptor (beta chain) was captured by sequencing in a study of response to subunit inactivated influenza vaccine. Regarding the study as a whole: Authors suggested few new T cells are recruited by each seasonal influenza vaccination.

In its sample, this clonotype was seen many times. The target antigen is unknown. TCRdb reprocessed the RT-PCR reads via MiXCR and lists one record per CDR3 protein. The profile shows about 700,000 distinct CDR3 sequences, around 14% of them singletons. The starting material was PBMCs from blood, obtained roughly 15 days before vaccination. The TCR was taken from a man in his fifties who received an inactivated influenza vaccine.

The CDR3 is CASSLSGQYNEQFF. CDR3 in DNA: TGCGCCAGCAGCTTGTCGGGACAGTACAATGAGCAGTTCTTC. The rearrangement joins TRBV5-1 to TRBJ2-1; TRBD1 matches at 7 bases. CDR1 SGHRS and CDR2 YFSETQ come from the germline V gene. The V gene end was trimmed by 1 base and the J gene end by 4 bases; junction bases not matched to a gene: 2. The CDR3 covers 14 residues.